This paragraph reports one T cell receptor (beta chain). The data stem from a study of blood T cell repertoires in COVID-19. Study-level background: Both acute and convalescent COVID-19 samples were obtained from the United States, Italy and Spain. Sources were T cells, B-cell-depleted T cells, or PBMCs; the material itself was cDNA or gDNA.

Germline V gene lookup returns CDR1 MNHEY and CDR2 SMNVEV (reference sequence). The CDR3 sequence is 13 residues long. Deletions cut 3 bases from V and 4 bases from J, with 7 bases between. Per the original methods: Reference gene primer amplification gave estimated nucleated cell counts. Using immunoSEQ multiplex PCR, the repertoire was profiled, and TCRdb retains in-frame clones only, with some absent. V and J calls and clone size follow that table, whereas D and trimming were derived from the DNA. This sample carries roughly 56,000 clones, approximately 92% of them seen once, and the ten largest clones take around 6.5%.

The sequencing input was peripheral blood. The receptor was derived from a man aged 45-60 years with active COVID-19. The chain is built from TRBV27 and TRBJ2-1; weak D call: TRBD1 (5 bases). The CDR3 sequence is CASSFDSYNEQFF. CDR3 DNA: TGTGCCAGCAGTTTTGACAGTTACAATGAGCAGTTCTTC.